The 17 T cell receptor beta chains listed next were all sequenced from one sample in a study of T cell responses to AZD1222 COVID-19 vaccine. Assay: immunoSEQ multiplex PCR; the TCRdb copy retains only in-frame clones and omits some. The sample carries over 70,000 clones, roughly nine tenths recorded once. Specimen: peripheral blood, collected 28 days after the second AZD1222 dose. The source is an adult who received the AZD1222 COVID-19 vaccine.

This clone was seen a few times. The CDR3 is CASSQELTTGNEQFF. The DNA for the CDR3 is TGCGCCAGCAGCCAAGAATTGACAACGGGCAATGAGCAGTTCTTC. The chain recombines TRBV4-3 with TRBJ2-1; no clear D gene. Trimming removed 0 bases at V and 6 bases at J, with 12 bases between. The length of the CDR3 is 15 residues. Germline CDR1 and CDR2: LGHNA and YSLEER.

V and J are TRBV18 and TRBJ2-2; no clear D. Germline lookup yields CDR1 KGHSH and CDR2 LQKENI. This CDR3 has 16 amino acids. The V end was cut by 6 bases, the J end by 1 base, with 15 bases between. The CDR3 reads CASSPFPLVNTGELFF. The CDR3 DNA sequence: TGTGCCAGCTCCCCGTTCCCACTGGTGAACACCGGGGAGCTGTTTTTT.

The chain couples TRBV6-1 to TRBJ2-5; D may be TRBD1 (5 bases). V was pared by 0 bases and J by 1 base, with 18 bases between. Germline loops: CDR1 MNHNS, CDR2 SASEGT. The CDR3 sequence is 18 residues long. Written as DNA, the CDR3 is TGTGCCAGCAGTGAAGCCCCATCTAACACTGGGGCCCAAGAGACCCAGTACTTC. It is translated as CASSEAPSNTGAQETQYF.

The J gene is TRBJ2-5, the V gene TRBV6-5, with 7 nucleotides matching TRBD1. The CDR3 contains 15 residues. Trimming took 5 bases from V and 5 from J; bases not matched to a gene: 11. The germline V gene encodes CDR1 MNHEY and CDR2 SVGAGI. CDR3 nucleotide sequence: TGTGCCAGCAGTCCGCCCCAGACAGGGTGGGAGACCCAGTACTTC. This encodes CASSPPQTGWETQYF.

This clone has just one count. The rearrangement uses TRBV6-5 and TRBJ2-5, with 7 bases that match TRBD1. The J segment lost 2 bases and the V segment lost 5 bases, leaving 2 bases of the junction unmatched. Germline CDR1 reads MNHEY; CDR2 reads SVGAGI. This CDR3 comprises 13 residues. The CDR3 loop is CASSQTGQETQYF. In DNA, the CDR3 is TGTGCCAGCAGTCAGACAGGGCAAGAGACCCAGTACTTC.

The V gene is TRBV30, the J gene TRBJ2-1; 9 bases line up with TRBD2. Germline values: CDR1 GTSNPN, CDR2 SVGIG (reference sequence). V gave up 0 bases and J gave up 10 bases; unmatched junction bases: 7. The CDR3 contains 14 residues. This chain's CDR3 is CAWSVVAGVGEQFF. CDR3 nucleotide sequence: TGTGCCTGGAGTGTGGTAGCGGGAGTTGGCGAGCAGTTCTTC.

This clone was detected once. V gene TRBV7-8 combines with J gene TRBJ2-7; 7 nucleotides line up with TRBD1. The ends lost 4 bases at V and 4 bases at J; junction bases unmatched: 4. The CDR3 runs 13 residues. Germline assignment: CDR1 SGHVS and CDR2 FQNEAQ. The CDR3 DNA follows: TGTGCCAGCAGCTCCCGGGACAGTTACGAGCAGTACGTC. Encoded protein: CASSSRDSYEQYV.

The genes are TRBV6-2 or TRBV6-3 and TRBJ2-7; 8 bases line up with TRBD1. CDR3 length equals 14 residues. The J segment lost 6 bases and the V segment lost 4 bases, leaving 8 bases of the junction unmatched. Germline CDR1 reads MNHEY; CDR2 reads SVGEGT. The CDR3 DNA reads as TGTGCCAGCAGTTGGACAGGGTCTGACCTCGAGCAGTACGTC. Residues: CASSWTGSDLEQYV.

The V call is TRBV3-1 (or the pseudogene TRBV3-2), the J call TRBJ2-7; D not resolved. The CDR3 contains 13 residues. The germline V gene encodes CDR1 LGHDT and CDR2 YNNKEL (reference sequence). The V gene lost 4 bases and the J gene lost 2 bases, with 9 bases spanning the gap. This CDR3 is CASSPGPPYEQYF. CDR3 bases: TGTGCCAGCAGCCCCGGGCCCCCCTACGAGCAGTACTTC.

The rearrangement uses TRBV5-1 and TRBJ2-2, with no clear D. V was trimmed by 0 bases and J by 0 bases, leaving 6 bases between them. Germline V lookup: CDR1 SGHRS, CDR2 YFSETQ. CDR3 length: 15 residues. The CDR3 loop is CASSLGDTNTGELFF. DNA for the CDR3: TGCGCCAGCAGCTTGGGAGATACGAACACCGGGGAGCTGTTTTTT. Full variable domain (missing parts from reference TRBV5-1 and TRBJ2-2): KAGVTQTPRYLIKTRGQQVTLSCSPISGHRSVSWYQQTPGQGLQFLFEYFSETQRNKGNFPGRFSGRQFSNSRSEMNVSTLELGDSALYLCASSLGDTNTGELFFGEGSRLTVL.

This clone was recorded once. The CDR3, as DNA: TGTGCCAGCAGCGACCGGACAGGGGGGCCTGGCTACACCTTC. Amino acids: CASSDRTGGPGYTF. J is TRBJ1-2 and V is TRBV6-5; 10 positions match TRBD1. CDR3 length: 14 amino acids. The V and J ends lost 6 bases and 7 bases, in that order; junction bases with no gene match: 8. Germline values: CDR1 MNHEY, CDR2 SVGAGI.

The chain has TRBV19 and TRBJ1-2, with D unresolved. From germline, CDR1 is LNHDA and CDR2 SQIVND (reference sequence). The CDR3 is 13 residues long. V was clipped by 2 bases and J by 4 bases, with 8 bases between them. In DNA, the CDR3 is TGTGCCAGTAGTATACCGTCCGGCTATGGCTACACCTTC. The encoded protein is CASSIPSGYGYTF. Variable domain in full (rest from reference TRBV19 and TRBJ1-2): DGGITQSPKYLFRKEGQNVTLSCEQNLNHDAMYWYRQDPGQGLRLIYYSQIVNDFQKGDIAEGYSVSREKKESFPLTVTSAQKNPTAFYLCASSIPSGYGYTFGSGTRLTVV.

The chain employs TRBV11-2 and TRBJ1-2; D is unresolved. Germline CDR1 reads SGHAT; CDR2 reads FQNNGV. Trimming left V 2 bases short and J 3 bases short, with 7 bases between. The CDR3 has 13 amino acids. CDR3 sequence (DNA): TGTGCCAGCAGCTTATCAGTAGACTATGGCTACACCTTC. This encodes CASSLSVDYGYTF.

The rearrangement links TRBV25-1 to TRBJ2-2; a possible D gene is TRBD1 (6 bases). The CDR3 has 15 residues. Germline CDR1 reads MGHDK; CDR2 reads SYGVNS. Trimming left V 4 bases short and J 4 bases short, with 13 bases between. The CDR3 is CASSGRGHTTGELFF. The CDR3 DNA sequence: TGTGCCAGCAGTGGACGGGGACACACCACCGGGGAGCTGTTTTTT.

J is TRBJ2-7 and V is TRBV5-1; D could derive from TRBD1 or TRBD2 (6 bases each). CDR1 SGHRS and CDR2 YFSETQ come from the germline V gene. V lost 0 bases and J 2 bases, leaving 12 bases between the germline ends. This CDR3 has 15 amino acids. The CDR3 loop reads CASSLVIGGTYEQYF. In DNA, the CDR3 is TGCGCCAGCAGCTTGGTGATAGGGGGGACCTACGAGCAGTACTTC.

The chain links TRBV30 to TRBJ2-3; 10 bases agree with TRBD2. The CDR3 covers 13 residues. Trimming at V came to 5 bases and at J to 6 bases, leaving 5 bases not matched to a gene. CDR1 and CDR2 (germline): GTSNPN, SVGIG (reference sequence). The CDR3 DNA reads TGTGCCTGGGCTAGCGGGAGTTTTGATACGCAGTATTTT. Its translation: CAWASGSFDTQYF.

This clone was observed once. The CDR3 DNA sequence: TGTGCCAGTAGCTCTTTTGGGGAGACCCAGTACTTC. This sequence encodes CASSSFGETQYF. The chain joins TRBV19 to TRBJ2-5, with no clear D. The CDR3 has 12 residues. Trimming shortened V by 6 bases and J by 5 bases, and 10 bases separated the two germline ends. CDR1 and CDR2 (germline): LNHDA, SQIVND (reference sequence). Full variable domain (rest looked up from reference TRBV19 and TRBJ2-5): DGGITQSPKYLFRKEGQNVTLSCEQNLNHDAMYWYRQDPGQGLRLIYYSQIVNDFQKGDIAEGYSVSREKKESFPLTVTSAQKNPTAFYLCASSSFGETQYFGPGTRLLVL.